These T cell receptor beta chains were read from a single sample in a study of cytotoxic CD8 clonotypes in ibrutinib-treated CLL. Profiling relied on immunoSEQ multiplex PCR, and the TCRdb table lists in-frame clones only, not all of them. The sample lists roughly 170,000 clones; more than 80% were seen once. Material: PBMCs, obtained after 24 months of ibrutinib treatment. All receptors derive from a human donor with chronic lymphocytic leukemia. Both conserved end residues are part of each CDR3.

j_gene	v_gene	CDR3aa
TRBJ2-3	TRBV30	CAWSGLFRTQYF
TRBJ1-2	TRBV4-2	CASSQIRTGTGLYYGYTF
TRBJ1-5	TRBV18	CASSPTQMRNQPQHF
TRBJ2-1	TRBV5-1	CASSVSSFPYNEQFF
TRBJ1-3	TRBV10-3	CAGRDRGVSGNTIYF
TRBJ2-2	TRBV7-8	CASTDVRAGGVTGELFF
TRBJ2-2	TRBV29-1	CSVATGLNTGELFF
TRBJ2-2	TRBV7-3	CASSPTGGTGELFF
TRBJ2-1	TRBV4-2	CASSQESGYNEQFF
.	TRBV7-2	CASSSRTESYEQYF
TRBJ1-3	TRBV28	CASKLTGRLHSGNTIYF
TRBJ1-2	TRBV28	CASSLPTRANYGYTF
TRBJ2-2	TRBV7-2	CASSPPTGRNTGELFF
TRBJ2-7	TRBV6-6	CASGSTGTKGYEQYF
TRBJ2-2	TRBV7-2	CASSQDKGTGELFF
TRBJ2-7	TRBV29-1	CSVIVSRGPSYEQYF
TRBJ1-5	TRBV28	CASTTGAGQPQHF
TRBJ1-1	TRBV7-3	CASSFTSGSEAFF
TRBJ1-1	TRBV6-5	CASSFGTEAFF
TRBJ1-3	TRBV29-1	CSVGQRNSGNTIYF
TRBJ2-6	TRBV9	CASSPLGANVLTF
TRBJ2-7	TRBV30	CAWNRDNLYEQYF
TRBJ2-3	TRBV4-2	CASSFGTGQTDTQYF
TRBJ2-5	TRBV6-6	CASSSRGGGETQYF
TRBJ1-1	TRBV19	CASSPTSGVEAFF
TRBJ1-5	TRBV2	CASRDRGQTNQPQHF
TRBJ1-1	TRBV7-3	CASSPLSGTGETEAFF
TRBJ1-2	TRBV28	CASTDGNYGYTF
TRBJ1-5	TRBV30	CAWSSRPRDQPQHF
TRBJ1-5	TRBV28	CASSSRDGDNQPQHF
TRBJ2-1	TRBV5-4	CASSFGTGSYNEQFF
TRBJ1-4	TRBV5-6	CASSLWGGEANEKLFF
TRBJ2-7	TRBV2	CASRTGVEQYF
TRBJ2-5	TRBV28	CASSFMVESSGRTGETQYF
TRBJ1-1	TRBV6-1	CASSEARGGNTEAFF
TRBJ2-5	TRBV2	CASSKAGVVRETQYF
TRBJ1-5	TRBV25-1	CASSSTGNNQPQHF
TRBJ1-2	TRBV7-9	CASSPTLRRINYGYTF
TRBJ2-7	TRBV18	CASSEQGLEEQYF
TRBJ1-4	TRBV19	CALKGAANEKLFF
TRBJ1-1	TRBV11-2	CASSLRQGARFEAFF
TRBJ2-7	TRBV11-2	CASSPNEGTGGDEQYF
TRBJ1-2	TRBV18	CASSPNDLNYGYTF
TRBJ2-2	TRBV5-1	CASSLDTGGAGELFF
TRBJ2-7	TRBV7-8	CASSADRGYEQYF
TRBJ1-2	TRBV6-1	CASTDRDGNYGYTF
TRBJ2-1	TRBV6-5	CASRGGGTYNEQFF
TRBJ1-2	TRBV28	CASRTGAALYGYTF
TRBJ2-7	TRBV7-2	CASSPPDRLGYEQYF
TRBJ1-1	TRBV5-1	CASSVNRDGNTEAFF
TRBJ1-4	TRBV7-2	CASSLEQRGNEKLFF
TRBJ2-2	TRBV2	CASSERGRNTGELFF
TRBJ1-4	TRBV30	CAWSRGGRDRLFF
TRBJ1-2	TRBV6-5	CASSYRGSGWSGYTF
TRBJ2-2	TRBV7-9	CASSLLGDRDTGELFF
TRBJ1-1	TRBV2	CASSEAFTITEAFF
TRBJ2-4	TRBV11-2	CASSRTGGRNIQYF
TRBJ2-6	TRBV2	CASSSGNSGANVLTF